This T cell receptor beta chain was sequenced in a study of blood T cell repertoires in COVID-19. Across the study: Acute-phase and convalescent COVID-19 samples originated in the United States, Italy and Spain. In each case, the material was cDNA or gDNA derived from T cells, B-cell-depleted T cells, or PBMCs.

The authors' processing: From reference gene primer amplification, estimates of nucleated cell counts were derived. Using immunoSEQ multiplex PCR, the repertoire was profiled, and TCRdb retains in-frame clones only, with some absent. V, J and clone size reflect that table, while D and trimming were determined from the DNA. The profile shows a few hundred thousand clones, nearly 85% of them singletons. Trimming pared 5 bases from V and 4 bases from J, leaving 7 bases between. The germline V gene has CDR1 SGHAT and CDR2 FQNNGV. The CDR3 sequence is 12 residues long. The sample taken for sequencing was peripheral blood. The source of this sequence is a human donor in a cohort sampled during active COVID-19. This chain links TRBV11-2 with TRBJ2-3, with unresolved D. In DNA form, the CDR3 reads TGTGCCAGCAGCCCCCCTTCAGATACGCAGTATTTT. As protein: CASSPPSDTQYF.